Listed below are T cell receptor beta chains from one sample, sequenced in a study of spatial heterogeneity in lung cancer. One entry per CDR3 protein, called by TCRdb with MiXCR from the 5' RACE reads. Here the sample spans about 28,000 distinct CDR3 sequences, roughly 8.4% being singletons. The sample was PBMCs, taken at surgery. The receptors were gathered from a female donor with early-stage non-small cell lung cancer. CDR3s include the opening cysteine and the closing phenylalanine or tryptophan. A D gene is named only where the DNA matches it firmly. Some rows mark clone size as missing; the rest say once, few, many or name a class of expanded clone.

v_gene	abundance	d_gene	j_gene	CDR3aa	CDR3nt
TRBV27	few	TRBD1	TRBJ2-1	CASSLWTGAMAEQFF	TGTGCCAGCAGTTTATGGACAGGGGCGATGGCTGAGCAGTTCTTC
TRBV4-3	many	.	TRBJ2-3	CASSQDLKVRSTDTQYF	TGCGCCAGCAGCCAAGATCTGAAGGTGAGGAGCACAGATACGCAGTATTTT
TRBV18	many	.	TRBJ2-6	CASSPTGLGDNVLTF	TGTGCCAGCTCACCAACGGGGCTGGGCGACAACGTCCTGACTTTC
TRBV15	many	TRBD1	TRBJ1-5	CATSRDSRDRGRGQPQHF	TGTGCCACCAGCAGAGATTCTCGGGACAGGGGTCGAGGTCAGCCCCAGCATTTT
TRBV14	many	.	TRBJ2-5	CASSRLGETQYF	TGTGCCAGCAGCCGTCTGGGGGAGACCCAGTACTTC
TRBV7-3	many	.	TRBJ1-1	CASSYQGLGEAFF	TGTGCCAGCAGCTACCAGGGGCTGGGTGAAGCTTTCTTT
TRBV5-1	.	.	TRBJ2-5	CASSATGLPEETQYF	TGCGCCAGCAGCGCTACGGGCCTTCCCGAAGAGACCCAGTACTTC
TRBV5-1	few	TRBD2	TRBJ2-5	CASSLLSGTSGKWGNQYF	TGCGCCAGCAGCTTGCTCTCCGGGACTAGCGGGAAATGGGGGAACCAGTACTTC
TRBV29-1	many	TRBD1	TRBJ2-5	CSVRTGQETQYF	TGCAGCGTCCGGACAGGGCAAGAGACCCAGTACTTC
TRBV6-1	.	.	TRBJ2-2	CASSTNRAGTGELFF	TGTGCCAGCAGTACAAACAGGGCTGGGACCGGGGAGCTGTTTTTT
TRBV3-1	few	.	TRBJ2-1	CASSQDWLRQFF	TGTGCCAGCAGCCAAGATTGGCTTCGGCAGTTCTTC
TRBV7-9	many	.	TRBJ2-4	CASSLAAGAKNIQYF	TGTGCCAGCAGCTTAGCCGCTGGCGCCAAAAACATTCAGTACTTC
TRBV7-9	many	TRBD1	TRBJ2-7	CASSSSWDRGYEQYF	TGTGCCAGCAGCTCAAGCTGGGACAGGGGGTACGAGCAGTACTTC
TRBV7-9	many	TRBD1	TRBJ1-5	CASSLGGTGPFSNQPQHF	TGTGCCAGCAGCTTAGGAGGGACAGGCCCCTTTAGCAATCAGCCCCAGCATTTT
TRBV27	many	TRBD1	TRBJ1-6	CASSRQGRGSPLHF	TGTGCCAGCAGCCGACAGGGTCGGGGATCACCCCTCCACTTT
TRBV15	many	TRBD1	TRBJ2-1	CATSRDTGVNEQFF	TGTGCCACCAGCAGAGACACAGGGGTGAATGAGCAGTTCTTC
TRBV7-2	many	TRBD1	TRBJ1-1	CASSLSSGTVPNTEAFF	TGTGCCAGCAGCTTATCGTCCGGGACAGTACCGAACACTGAAGCTTTCTTT
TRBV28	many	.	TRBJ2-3	CASSSADTQYF	TGTGCCAGCAGTTCGGCAGATACGCAGTATTTT
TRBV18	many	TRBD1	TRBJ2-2	CASSTGQGGTGELFF	TGTGCCAGCTCAACGGGACAGGGAGGCACCGGGGAGCTGTTTTTT
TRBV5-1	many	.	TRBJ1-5	CASSLGGEFHQPQHF	TGCGCCAGCAGCTTGGGGGGAGAGTTTCATCAGCCCCAGCATTTT
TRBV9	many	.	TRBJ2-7	CASSVGFRGTEQYF	TGTGCCAGCAGCGTAGGTTTCAGGGGAACCGAGCAGTACTTC
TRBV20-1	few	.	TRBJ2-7	CSAPLTGGYEQYF	TGCAGTGCACCCCTGACAGGTGGCTACGAGCAGTACTTC
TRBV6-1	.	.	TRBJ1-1	CASIPRGRVNTEAFF	TGTGCCAGCATTCCCAGGGGTAGGGTGAACACTGAAGCTTTCTTT
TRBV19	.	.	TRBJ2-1	CASSFIDREDNEQFF	TGTGCCAGTAGTTTCATTGATAGGGAAGACAATGAGCAGTTCTTC
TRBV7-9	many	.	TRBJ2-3	CASSFGTDTQYF	TGTGCCAGCAGCTTCGGGACAGATACGCAGTATTTT
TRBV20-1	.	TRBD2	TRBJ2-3	CSASRSSGRARDTQYF	TGCAGTGCTTCCCGATCGTCGGGGAGGGCTAGAGATACGCAGTATTTT
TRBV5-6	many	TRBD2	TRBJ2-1	CASSLPGGPDNEQFF	TGTGCCAGCAGCTTGCCGGGAGGGCCCGACAATGAGCAGTTCTTC
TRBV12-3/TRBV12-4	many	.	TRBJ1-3	CASSLRRRGALQAGNTIYF	TGTGCCAGCAGTTTACGGCGGCGAGGTGCTCTCCAGGCCGGAAACACCATATATTTT
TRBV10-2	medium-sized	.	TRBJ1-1	CASSDEPKPIFLMEGGEAFF	TGCGCCAGCAGTGATGAGCCGAAGCCAATATTTTTGATGGAGGGAGGAGAAGCTTTCTTT
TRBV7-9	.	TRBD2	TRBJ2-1	CASSLVRLAGVFEGNEQFF	TGTGCCAGCAGCTTAGTTAGACTAGCGGGAGTATTTGAAGGGAATGAGCAGTTCTTC
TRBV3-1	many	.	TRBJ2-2	CASSYQRRRTNTGELFF	TGTGCCAGCAGCTATCAGAGGCGCAGGACGAACACCGGGGAGCTGTTTTTT
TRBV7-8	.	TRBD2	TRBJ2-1	CASSPAIRLAGNVYNEQFF	TGTGCCAGCAGCCCAGCGATCAGACTAGCGGGAAATGTCTACAATGAGCAGTTCTTC
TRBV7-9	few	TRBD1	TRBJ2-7	CASSWDRGREQYF	TGTGCCAGCAGCTGGGACAGGGGGCGCGAGCAGTACTTC
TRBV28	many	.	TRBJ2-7	CASLGPKYEQYF	TGTGCCAGCCTGGGACCCAAGTACGAGCAGTACTTC
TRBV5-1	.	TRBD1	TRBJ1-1	CASSPGQGAPGKAFF	TGCGCCAGCAGCCCGGGACAGGGGGCGCCGGGCAAAGCTTTCTTT
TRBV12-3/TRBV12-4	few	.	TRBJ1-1	CASSPGPGTEAFF	TGTGCCAGCAGCCCTGGACCGGGCACTGAAGCTTTCTTT
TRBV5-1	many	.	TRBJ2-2	CASSKEGPQGGELFF	TGCGCCAGCAGCAAAGAGGGACCCCAGGGCGGGGAGCTGTTTTTT
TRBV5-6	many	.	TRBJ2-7	CASSSIRWPREYGYEQYF	TGTGCCAGCAGCTCCATTCGCTGGCCTCGGGAGTATGGCTACGAGCAGTACTTC
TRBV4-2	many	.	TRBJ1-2	CASSQGSLDGYTF	TGTGCCAGCAGCCAAGGGAGCCTCGATGGCTACACCTTC
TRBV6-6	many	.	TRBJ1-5	CASSLTSTAYSNQPQHF	TGTGCCAGCAGTCTCACCTCGACAGCTTATAGCAATCAGCCCCAGCATTTT
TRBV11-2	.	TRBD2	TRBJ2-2	CASRSSGEGELFF	TGTGCCAGCAGATCTAGCGGGGAAGGGGAGCTGTTTTTT
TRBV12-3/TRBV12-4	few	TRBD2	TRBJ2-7	CASSHGLAGVYEQYF	TGTGCCAGCAGTCACGGACTAGCGGGAGTCTACGAGCAGTACTTC
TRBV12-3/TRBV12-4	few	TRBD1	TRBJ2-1	CASRGTGGNEQFF	TGTGCCAGCAGGGGGACAGGGGGCAATGAGCAGTTCTTC
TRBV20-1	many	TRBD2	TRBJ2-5	CSASVSAGVETQYF	TGCAGTGCTAGCGTTTCAGCGGGAGTAGAGACCCAGTACTTC
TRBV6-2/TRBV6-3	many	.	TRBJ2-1	CASIRHPYYNEQFF	TGTGCCAGCATCAGACATCCGTACTACAATGAGCAGTTCTTC
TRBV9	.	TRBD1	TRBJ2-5	CASSATTRTGLPETQYF	TGTGCCAGCAGCGCTACCACCCGGACAGGGCTCCCAGAGACCCAGTACTTC
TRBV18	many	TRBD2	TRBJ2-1	CASLAGRAYNEQFF	TGTGCCAGCTTAGCGGGAAGAGCCTACAATGAGCAGTTCTTC
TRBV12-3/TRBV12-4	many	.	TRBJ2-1	CASSIPPGGEQFF	TGTGCCAGCAGTATACCTCCCGGAGGGGAGCAGTTCTTC
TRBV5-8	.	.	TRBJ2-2	CASSSGTLSYTGELFF	TGTGCCAGCAGCTCCGGGACTCTCTCTTACACCGGGGAGCTGTTTTTT
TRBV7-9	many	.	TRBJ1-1	CASSSRRVGNTEAFF	TGTGCCAGCAGCTCGCGCCGCGTAGGGAACACTGAAGCTTTCTTT
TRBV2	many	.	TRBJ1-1	CASRISTEAFF	TGTGCCAGCAGGATCAGCACTGAAGCTTTCTTT
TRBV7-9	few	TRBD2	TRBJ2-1	CASSPGTKYNEQFF	TGTGCCAGCAGCCCCGGGACTAAGTACAATGAGCAGTTCTTC
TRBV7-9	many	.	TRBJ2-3	CASLIRGADTQYF	TGTGCCAGCCTGATCCGGGGAGCAGATACGCAGTATTTT
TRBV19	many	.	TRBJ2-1	CASSSPGHVYNEQFF	TGTGCCAGTAGTTCGCCGGGACATGTCTACAATGAGCAGTTCTTC
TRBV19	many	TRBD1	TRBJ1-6	CASSILTGVNSPLHF	TGTGCCAGTAGTATTCTTACAGGGGTCAATTCACCCCTCCACTTT
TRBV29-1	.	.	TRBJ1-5	CSVEGSEENQPQHF	TGCAGCGTTGAAGGATCGGAGGAAAATCAGCCCCAGCATTTT
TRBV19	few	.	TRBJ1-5	CASSISAYSNQPQHF	TGTGCCAGTAGTATATCCGCTTATAGCAATCAGCCCCAGCATTTT